The 9 T cell receptor beta chains reported below all come from one sample, sequenced in a study of regulatory T cells in long-lasting Graves disease. Time point given: persistent/refractory GD, antithyroid drugs over 5 years with positive TRAb. There was RNA extracted from PBMCs, and the TCR library was made from it. The authors built TCR beta libraries using iRepertoire HTBI primers and Arm-PCR of CDR3 regions. TCRdb re-derived calls from the multiplex PCR reads in MiXCR, one entry per CDR3 protein. The sample holds approximately 400,000 distinct CDR3 sequences, about 20% seen once. The starting material was peripheral blood mononuclear cells (PBMCs), obtained when the disease was refractory, from a patient treated with antithyroid drugs. The receptors come from a female donor with Graves disease.

This clonotype showed up just a few times. The chain joins TRBV7-9 to TRBJ2-2; D might be TRBD1 (5 bases). Germline CDR1 is SEHNR and CDR2 is FQNEAQ (reference sequence). The CDR3 is made up of 14 amino acids. V was trimmed by 4 bases and J by 7 bases, leaving 13 bases between them. The CDR3 region has the DNA TGTGCCAGCAGCTCAAATCCAGGGATCGGGGAGCTGTTTTTT. Translated, it gives CASSSNPGIGELFF.

To note about this clonotype: A single base separates this from a much larger clone, so it may be a read error. V usage is TRBV6-2 or TRBV6-3 and J usage is TRBJ1-1; D gene unclear. V shed 3 bases and J shed 0 bases, with 5 bases lying between them. Germline CDR1 MNHEY, CDR2 SVGEGT. This CDR3 comprises 13 residues. The CDR3 nucleotides are TGTGCCAGCAGTTATCAGATGAACACTGAAGCTTTCTTT. Its protein product is CASSYQMNTEAFF.

This clonotype was observed many times. J is TRBJ1-1 and V is TRBV12-5; D remains ambiguous. The CDR3 consists of 16 residues. V shed 0 bases and J shed 5 bases, with 16 bases lying between them. Germline lookup yields CDR1 LGHNT and CDR2 FRNRAP. The CDR3, as DNA: TGTGCTAGTGGTTTGGTACTTGACCCCCGGATGACTGAAGCTTTCTTT. Translated, it gives CASGLVLDPRMTEAFF.

This chain connects TRBV20-1 to TRBJ2-2, with 7 nucleotides matching TRBD1. J was trimmed by 0 bases and V by 6 bases; bases with no gene match: 1. The CDR3 has 13 amino acids. Germline V gene sequence: CDR1 DFQATT, CDR2 SNEGSKA (reference sequence). CDR3 coding DNA: TGCAGTGCCGGGACAGCGAACACCGGGGAGCTGTTTTTT. As protein: CSAGTANTGELFF.

This clonotype occurred many times. The chain is built from TRBV7-8 and TRBJ1-1; D gene unclear. The V end lost 5 bases, the J end lost 5 bases, and 21 bases lay between the germline ends. CDR3 size: 16 residues. From germline, CDR1 is SGHVS and CDR2 FQNEAQ. The CDR3 DNA reads as TGTGCCAGCAGCCCCCTTAGTGGCGTGACAACGACTGAAGCTTTCTTT. Protein sequence: CASSPLSGVTTTEAFF. Supplemented by reference TRBV7-8 and TRBJ1-1, the full variable domain reads GAGVSQSPRYKVAKRGQDVALRCDPISGHVSLFWYQQALGQGPEFLTYFQNEAQLDKSGLPSDRFFAERPEGSVSTLKIQRTQQEDSAVYLCASSPLSGVTTTEAFFGQGTRLTVV.

This rearrangement joins TRBV25-1 to TRBJ1-1, with D unclear. Germline assignment: CDR1 MGHDK and CDR2 SYGVNS. This CDR3 spans 15 amino acids. V lost 1 base and J lost 2, with 11 bases in between. The CDR3 DNA follows: TGTGCCAGCAGTGAATCTTTGAGGGCAAACACTGAAGCTTTCTTT. This translates into CASSESLRANTEAFF.

This clonotype was recorded at least ten times. This chain uses TRBV12-3 or TRBV12-4 with TRBJ2-7; 9 nucleotides agree with TRBD2. The CDR3 is 15 amino acids. The trim removed 1 base at V and 2 bases at J, leaving 3 bases unmatched. The CDR3 is CASSLVAGGAYEQYF. CDR3 DNA sequence: TGTGCCAGCAGTTTAGTGGCGGGAGGGGCCTACGAGCAGTACTTC.

As regards this clonotype: This may come from a read error, since a much larger clone is one base off. The conserved phenylalanine or tryptophan normally closing the CDR3 is absent here, so this likely arose from a read error. The CDR3 protein is CASSSLGQGSSQYL. DNA for the CDR3: TGTGCCAGCAGTTCCTTAGGACAGGGTTCGTCCCAGTACCTC. This chain joins TRBV28 and TRBJ2-5; TRBD1 agrees at 8 bases. Trimming removed 4 bases from V and 9 bases from J; junction bases left unmatched: 10. Per germline, CDR1 MDHEN and CDR2 SYDVKM. The CDR3 is 14 residues long.

This clonotype has only a few counts. CDR3 nucleotide sequence: TGTGCCAGCAGCTTAGCCCAGGTCACCAATTCACCCCTCCACTTT. Residues: CASSLAQVTNSPLHF. The J gene is TRBJ1-6, the V gene TRBV7-2; D not certain. V lost 0 bases, J lost 7 bases, and 10 bases lay in between. The CDR3 runs to 15 residues. CDR1 SGHTA and CDR2 FQGNSA come from the germline V gene.